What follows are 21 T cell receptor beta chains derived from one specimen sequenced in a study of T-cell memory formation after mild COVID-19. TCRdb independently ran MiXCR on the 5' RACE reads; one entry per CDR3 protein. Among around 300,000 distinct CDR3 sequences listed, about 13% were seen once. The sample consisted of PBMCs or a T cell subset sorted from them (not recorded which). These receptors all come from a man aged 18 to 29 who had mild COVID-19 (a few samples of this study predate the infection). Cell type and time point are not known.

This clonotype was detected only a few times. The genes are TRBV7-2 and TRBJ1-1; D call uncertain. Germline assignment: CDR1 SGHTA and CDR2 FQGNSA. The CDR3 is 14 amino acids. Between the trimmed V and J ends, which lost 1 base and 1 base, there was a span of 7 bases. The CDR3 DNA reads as TGTGCCAGCAGCTTAGGTCCCCAGAACACTGAAGCTTTCTTT. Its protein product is CASSLGPQNTEAFF.

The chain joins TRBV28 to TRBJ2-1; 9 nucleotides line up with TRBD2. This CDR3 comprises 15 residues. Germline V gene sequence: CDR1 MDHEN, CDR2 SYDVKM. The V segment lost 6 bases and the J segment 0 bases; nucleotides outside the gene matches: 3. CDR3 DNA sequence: TGTGCCAGCAGACGTAGCGGGGGCTCCTACAATGAGCAGTTCTTC. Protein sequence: CASRRSGGSYNEQFF.

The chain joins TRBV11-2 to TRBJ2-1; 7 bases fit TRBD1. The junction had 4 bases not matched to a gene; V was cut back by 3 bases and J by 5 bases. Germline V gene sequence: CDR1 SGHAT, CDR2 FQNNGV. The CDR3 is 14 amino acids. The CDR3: CASSFRQGNNEQFF. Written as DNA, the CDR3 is TGTGCCAGCAGCTTTAGACAGGGAAACAATGAGCAGTTCTTC. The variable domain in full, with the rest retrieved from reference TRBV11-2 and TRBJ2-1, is EAGVAQSPRYKIIEKRQSVAFWCNPISGHATLYWYQQILGQGPKLLIQFQNNGVVDDSQLPKDRFSAERLKGVDSTLKIQPAKLEDSAVYLCASSFRQGNNEQFFGPGTRLTVL.

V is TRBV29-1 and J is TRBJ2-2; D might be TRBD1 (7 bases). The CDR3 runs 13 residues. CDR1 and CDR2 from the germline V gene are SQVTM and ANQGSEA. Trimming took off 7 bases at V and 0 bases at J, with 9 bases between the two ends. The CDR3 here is CSARGANTGELFF. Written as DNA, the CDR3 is TGCAGCGCCAGGGGGGCGAACACCGGGGAGCTGTTTTTT.

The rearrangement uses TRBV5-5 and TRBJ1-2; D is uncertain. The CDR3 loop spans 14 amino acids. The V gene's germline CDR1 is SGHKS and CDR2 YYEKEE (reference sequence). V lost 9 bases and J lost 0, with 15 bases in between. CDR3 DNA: TGTGCCACCCACGAAGGGAACACTAACTATGGCTACACCTTC. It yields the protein CATHEGNTNYGYTF.

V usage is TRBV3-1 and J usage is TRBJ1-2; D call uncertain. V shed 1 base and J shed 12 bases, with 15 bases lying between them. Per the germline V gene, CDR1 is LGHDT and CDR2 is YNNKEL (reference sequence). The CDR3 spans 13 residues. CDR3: CASSQVYGELHTF. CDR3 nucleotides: TGTGCCAGCAGCCAAGTCTACGGAGAACTCCACACCTTC. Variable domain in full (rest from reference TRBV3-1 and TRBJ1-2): DTAVSQTPKYLVTQMGNDKSIKCEQNLGHDTMYWYKQDSKKFLKIMFSYNNKELIINETVPNRFSPKSPDKAHLNLHINSLELGDSAVYFCASSQVYGELHTFGSGTRLTVV.

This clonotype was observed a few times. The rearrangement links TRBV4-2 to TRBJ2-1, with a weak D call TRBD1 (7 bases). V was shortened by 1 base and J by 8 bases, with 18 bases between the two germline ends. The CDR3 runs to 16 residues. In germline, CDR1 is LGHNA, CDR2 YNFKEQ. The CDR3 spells CASSQAPQGRGYEQFF. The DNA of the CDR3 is TGTGCCAGCAGCCAAGCTCCACAGGGGCGGGGCTATGAGCAGTTCTTC.

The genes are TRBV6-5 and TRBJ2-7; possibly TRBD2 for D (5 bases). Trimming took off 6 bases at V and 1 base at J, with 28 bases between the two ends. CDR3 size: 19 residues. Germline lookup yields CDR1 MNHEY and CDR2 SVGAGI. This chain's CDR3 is CASSPRPRRGSLRSYEQYF. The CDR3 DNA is TGTGCCAGCAGCCCAAGACCGCGGAGAGGGTCTCTGCGTTCCTACGAGCAGTACTTC.

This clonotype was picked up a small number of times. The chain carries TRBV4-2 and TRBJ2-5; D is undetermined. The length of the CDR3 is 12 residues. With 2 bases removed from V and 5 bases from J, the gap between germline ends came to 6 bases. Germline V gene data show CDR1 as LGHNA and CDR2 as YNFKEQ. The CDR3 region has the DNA TGTGCCAGCAGCCAACAAGGGGAGACCCAGTACTTC. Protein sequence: CASSQQGETQYF.

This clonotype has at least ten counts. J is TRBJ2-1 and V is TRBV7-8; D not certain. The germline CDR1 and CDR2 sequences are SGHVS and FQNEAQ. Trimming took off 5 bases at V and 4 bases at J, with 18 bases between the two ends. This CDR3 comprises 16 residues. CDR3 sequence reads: CASSLPLLDQYNEQFF. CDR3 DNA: TGTGCCAGCAGCCTACCACTCTTAGACCAGTACAATGAGCAGTTCTTC.

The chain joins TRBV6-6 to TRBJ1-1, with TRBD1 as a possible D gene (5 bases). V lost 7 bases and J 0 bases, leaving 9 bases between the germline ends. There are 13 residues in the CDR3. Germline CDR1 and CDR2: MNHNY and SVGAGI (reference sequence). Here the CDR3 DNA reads TGTGCCAGCACCCGGGACCTGAACACTGAAGCTTTCTTT. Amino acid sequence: CASTRDLNTEAFF.

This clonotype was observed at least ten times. CDR3 sequence reads: CASSLAAGGPYEQYF. CDR3 coding DNA: TGTGCCAGCAGCTTAGCTGCGGGGGGGCCATACGAGCAGTACTTC. The V call is TRBV7-2, the J call TRBJ2-7; 9 bases line up with TRBD2. Trimming took 0 bases from V and 4 from J; bases not matched to a gene: 4. The CDR3 length is 15 residues. CDR1 and CDR2 from the germline V gene are SGHTA and FQGNSA.

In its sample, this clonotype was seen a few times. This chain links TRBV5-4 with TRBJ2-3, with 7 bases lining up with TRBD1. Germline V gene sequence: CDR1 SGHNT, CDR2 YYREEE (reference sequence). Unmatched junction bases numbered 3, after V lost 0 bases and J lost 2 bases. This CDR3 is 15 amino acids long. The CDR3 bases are TGTGCCAGCAGCTTGGCGACAGGGAACACAGATACGCAGTATTTT. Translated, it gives CASSLATGNTDTQYF.

CDR3 region: CASSFQPNYGYTF. For the CDR3, the DNA is TGTGCCAGCAGTTTTCAGCCAAACTATGGCTACACCTTC. The gene calls are TRBV27 and TRBJ1-2, with D hard to call. V was clipped by 3 bases and J by 2 bases, with 7 bases between them. In germline, CDR1 is MNHEY, CDR2 SMNVEV (reference sequence). This CDR3 region has 13 residues.

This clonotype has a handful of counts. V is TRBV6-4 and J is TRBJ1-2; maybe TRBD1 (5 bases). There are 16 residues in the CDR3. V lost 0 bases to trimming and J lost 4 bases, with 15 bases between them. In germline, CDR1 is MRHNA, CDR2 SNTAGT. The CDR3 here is CASSDSNSQAIYGYTF. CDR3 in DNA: TGTGCCAGCAGTGACTCGAATTCACAGGCAATCTATGGCTACACCTTC.

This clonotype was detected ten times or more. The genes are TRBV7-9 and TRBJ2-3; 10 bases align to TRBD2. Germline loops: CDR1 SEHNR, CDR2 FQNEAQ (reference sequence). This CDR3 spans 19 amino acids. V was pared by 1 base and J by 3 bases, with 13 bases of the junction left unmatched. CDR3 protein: CASSLGVLAGAIPTDTQYF. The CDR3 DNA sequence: TGTGCCAGCAGCTTAGGGGTTCTAGCGGGAGCGATACCTACAGATACGCAGTATTTT. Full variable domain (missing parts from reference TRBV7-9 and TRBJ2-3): DTGVSQNPRHKITKRGQNVTFRCDPISEHNRLYWYRQTLGQGPEFLTYFQNEAQLEKSRLLSDRFSAERPKGSFSTLEIQRTEQGDSAMYLCASSLGVLAGAIPTDTQYFGPGTRLTVL.

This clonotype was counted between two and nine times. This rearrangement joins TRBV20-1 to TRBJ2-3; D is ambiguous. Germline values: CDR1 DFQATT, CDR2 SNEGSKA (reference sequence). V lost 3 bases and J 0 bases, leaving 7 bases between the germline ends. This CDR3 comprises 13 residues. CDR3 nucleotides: TGCAGTGCTAGCCCCGTTAGCACAGATACGCAGTATTTT. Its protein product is CSASPVSTDTQYF.

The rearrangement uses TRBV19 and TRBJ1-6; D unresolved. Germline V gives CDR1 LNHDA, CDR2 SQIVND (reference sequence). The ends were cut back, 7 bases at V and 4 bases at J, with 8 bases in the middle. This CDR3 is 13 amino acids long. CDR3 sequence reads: CASNLGYNSPLHF. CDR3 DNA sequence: TGTGCCAGTAATTTGGGGTATAATTCACCCCTCCACTTT. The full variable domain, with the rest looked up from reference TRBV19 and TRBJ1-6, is DGGITQSPKYLFRKEGQNVTLSCEQNLNHDAMYWYRQDPGQGLRLIYYSQIVNDFQKGDIAEGYSVSREKKESFPLTVTSAQKNPTAFYLCASNLGYNSPLHFGNGTRLTVT.

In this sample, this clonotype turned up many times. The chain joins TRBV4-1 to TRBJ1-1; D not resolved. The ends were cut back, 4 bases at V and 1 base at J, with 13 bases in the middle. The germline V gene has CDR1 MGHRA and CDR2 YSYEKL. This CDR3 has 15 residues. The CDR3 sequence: CASSRRRDSNTEAFF. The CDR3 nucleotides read TGCGCCAGCAGCCGTAGAAGGGATTCGAACACTGAAGCTTTCTTT.

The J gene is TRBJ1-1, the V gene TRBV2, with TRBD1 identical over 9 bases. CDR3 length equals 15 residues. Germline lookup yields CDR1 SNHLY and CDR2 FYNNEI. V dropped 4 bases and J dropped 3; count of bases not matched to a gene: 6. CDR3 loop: CASSGGQGRDTEAFF. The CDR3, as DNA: TGTGCCAGCAGTGGGGGACAGGGTAGGGACACTGAAGCTTTCTTT.

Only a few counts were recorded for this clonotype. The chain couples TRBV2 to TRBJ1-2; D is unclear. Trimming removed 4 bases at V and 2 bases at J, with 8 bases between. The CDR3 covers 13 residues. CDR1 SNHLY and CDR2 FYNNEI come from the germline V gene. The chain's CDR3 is CASSAEQNYGYTF. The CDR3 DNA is TGTGCCAGCAGTGCGGAACAGAACTATGGCTACACCTTC. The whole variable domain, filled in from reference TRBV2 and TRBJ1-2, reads EPEVTQTPSHQVTQMGQEVILRCVPISNHLYFYWYRQILGQKVEFLVSFYNNEISEKSEIFDDQFSVERPDGSNFTLKIRSTKLEDSAMYFCASSAEQNYGYTFGSGTRLTVV.